This TCR beta chain comes out of a study of HIV-infected patients and healthy controls. General study points: Compared with untreated HIV+ repertoires, healthy controls showed roughly threefold more distinct CDR3s and higher Shannon diversity. The study did not determine the donors' HLA types.

This clonotype was counted many times. What it binds is unknown. The V gene's germline CDR1 is KGHSH and CDR2 LQKENI. The CDR3 runs to 15 residues. V lost 4 bases to trimming and J lost 8 bases, with 17 bases between them. cDNA was made from roughly 500 ng RNA using alpha and beta constant primers. Alpha and beta chain libraries were made separately by chain-specific third strand synthesis with multiplexing indices. The library got P5 and P7 elements plus a second index, then an approximately 24-cycle PCR. Via MiXCR, TCRdb re-called the 5' RACE reads, giving one row per CDR3 protein. The table shows 15,000 to 19,000 distinct CDR3 sequences, with about 7% occurring only once. No cell fractionation was done, so the repertoire covers all unsorted peripheral blood T cells. RNA came from around 2.3 ml of peripheral blood.

The chain joins TRBV18 to TRBJ1-4; D is unresolved. Sequenced material: blood. This TCR was recovered from an adult in good health. The CDR3 DNA follows: TGTGCCAGCTCACACAGTGCGTCCCGGGAGGAAAAACTGTTTTTT. Translation gives CASSHSASREEKLFF.